The present T cell receptor beta chain was sequenced within a study of CD8+CD57+ T cells in acquired aplastic anemia. Overall study context: Sorted CD4+ and CD8+ cells yielded DNA averaging around 3.2 ug.

Genomic DNA provided the template from which TCR beta VDJ and CDR3 profiles were obtained. TCRdb used MiXCR to reprocess the reads, holding one entry per CDR3 protein. The sample lists approximately 200,000 distinct CDR3 sequences; around 63% were seen once. Sequenced material: sorted CD4+, CD8+, or CD8+CD57+ T cells (not recorded which) from PBMCs. The TCR originated in a human donor in good health.

The CDR3 loop is CSATPKGYNQPQHF. CDR3 DNA: TGCAGTGCTACCCCAAAGGGGTACAATCAGCCCCAGCATTTT. The chain is built from TRBV20-1 and TRBJ1-5; possible D gene TRBD1, 5 bases. Germline values: CDR1 DFQATT, CDR2 SNEGSKA (reference sequence). CDR3 size: 14 residues. V shed 4 bases and J shed 3 bases, with 13 bases lying between them.